The clone carrying this T cell receptor (beta chain) was seen just once. Antigen unknown. This specimen comes from a study of beta chain features in type 1 diabetes. Study findings and constraints: Shorter templates may be favored by PCR, equally so in patients and controls.

Sequencing targeted expressed TCRB transcripts, as all isolated RNA had been reverse transcribed. TCRdb keeps only in-frame clones here, not all; method: immunoSEQ multiplex PCR. The table has about 220,000 clones, under 13% seen once; the top ten hold over 1%. CD4+ naive, central memory, regulatory and stem cell-like memory subsets were isolated by sorting on CD45RO/CCR7/CD25/CD127/CD95/CD27. Purities in excess of 95% were seen in all sorted populations. V dropped 2 bases and J dropped 0 bases, with 11 bases sitting between them. Germline-derived CDR1 and CDR2 are MGHDK and SYGVNS. The CDR3 extends over 16 amino acids.

This receptor was taken from a man between 18 and 29 years old in good health. The sequenced material came from central memory CD4+ T cells from blood. This sequence joins TRBV25-1 and TRBJ2-1; perhaps TRBD2 as D (5 bases). DNA of the CDR3: TGTGCCAGCAGTGAAGGAGGCCGGAGCTCCTACAATGAGCAGTTCTTC. Protein: CASSEGGRSSYNEQFF.